This T cell receptor beta chain was captured in a study of human T cells and chemical hapten exposure (dated by TCRdb to the early 2020s). Regarding the complete study: For sensitization, 2% DPC in acetone was applied to a 2 cm by 2 cm area of upper inner arm skin. Throughout the approximately 22-week study period, patients were also given weekly therapeutic DPC doses on the scalp. Patch testing was done on the upper back using Finn chambers containing 0.01% DPC, and results were scored after 6 days according to International Contact Dermatitis Research Group standards. The mostly female patient cohort included alopecia areata with under or over 50% scalp involvement, alopecia totalis and alopecia universalis. Libraries were pooled for sequencing, and per-sample TCR yields varied mainly because of small differences in library volumes within the pool. The study tracked peripheral blood TCR repertoire changes in vivo during primary and secondary sensitization to the hapten diphenylcyclopropenone (DPC) in alopecia patients. Blood samples were taken from patients before sensitization (week 0) and at 2, 6 and about 24 weeks after DPC sensitization. Blood for TCR sequencing was provided by twenty-nine alopecia patients at one to four time points (pre-sensitization, 2, 6 and 24 weeks). Results the study describes overall, beyond this receptor: Compared with pre-sensitization or healthy control sets, expanded TCRs formed significantly more large CDR3 similarity clusters, which is consistent with antigen-driven responses. DPC sensitization did not change how many TCRs were above 1 in 1000 frequency, and no evidence was found of alterations in global repertoire structure. Because all patients had alopecia, a presumed autoimmune disease, the immune response of the patients might differ from that of healthy individuals. Patch test score correlated positively with the number of PT1 expanded TCRs, reaching significance at thresholds 8, 16 and 32 but not at 4. After repeated subsampling, changes were observed in the strength of the expansion versus patch-test correlation and in the threshold at which the correlation became significant.

The sample holds many counts of this clonotype. Its antigen specificity is not known. Per-nucleotide qualities are absent, and no much larger clonotype sits a single base away. Read against the paper, the sample's time point label means: patch test 3, about 24 weeks after DPC sensitization. Reading the label with the study, this specimen's treatment or condition is: therapeutic diphenylcyclopropenone sensitization with weekly scalp DPC. At each patch-test visit, blood was drawn before the patch test was applied. Patients were considered eligible if aged 18 to 70, diagnosed with alopecia and deemed suitable for DPC therapy, and patients were excluded if pregnant. Total RNA was extracted from unfractionated whole blood collected in Tempus Blood RNA tubes. The library relied on RACE. Sequenced on a NextSeq 500. During library preparation, unique molecular identifiers were attached to individual cDNA molecules so that TCRs could be counted quantitatively and reproducibly. Each blood RNA sample was used to sequence both TCR alpha and TCR beta chains. The original methods were these. Samples had a median of approximately 96,000 TCRs, with a range from roughly 23,224 to 700,000. V, J and CDR3 annotation of the TCR reads was carried out using the Decombinator software suite. For PS versus PT1 abundance plots, all samples were subsampled to the same number of TCRs (28,000). TCRs were defined as expanded if absent before sensitization and observed at least eight times at the 2-week time point. The public sequencing data were trimmed at Q25 with fastp and processed into clonotypes with MiXCR by TCRdb, which kept only in-frame beta chains. Each CDR3 protein gets just one entry, which takes the most common genes and DNA from the rows behind it. It is TCRdb's table, rather than the study itself, that gives the V and J calls and clone size. The sample table lists 30,000 or so distinct CDR3 sequences, 5.8% of them with a count of one. The ten biggest clones cover about 5.6% of the sample.

Reading from cysteine to phenylalanine, the CDR3 counts 12 amino acids. Only CDR3 DNA remains: 36 bases, in frame from the first base. Looking up the germline V gene yields CDR1 SGHAT and CDR2 FQNNGV. V is clipped by 3 bases and J by 2 bases, and the sequence between their germline boundaries is 3 bases long. This chain joins TRBV11-2 to TRBJ2-3; no confident D gene assignment can be made. The sequence was collected from a man aged 25-40 years with alopecia areata. Some clones in this sample may be carry-over from other donors' samples. The material sequenced was whole blood, taken in connection with sensitization to the hapten diphenylcyclopropenone (DPC). The CDR3 corresponds to CASSLYTDTQYF. The nucleotide sequence reads as follows: TGTGCCAGCAGCTTGTACACAGATACGCAGTATTTT.